This TCR gamma chain emerged from a study of gamma-delta T cells after stem cell transplantation. Losses at the gene ends were 0 bases for V and 4 bases for J; bases not matched to a gene: 6. Germline lookup yields CDR1 EGSNGY and CDR2 YDSYNSKV. This CDR3 is built from 14 residues. TCRdb re-processed the RT-PCR reads via CATT. This sample yields thousands of gamma-chain clones, of which under 25% are seen a single time; 3.5% to 4% belongs to the top ten. This clone has just one count. This sequence joins TRGV2 and TRGJ1 or TRGJ2. The sequence came from a human donor. It is not recorded whose cells these are; they may come from a transplant donor. Material for sequencing was gamma-delta T cells. The CDR3 reads CATWDGATYYKKLF. The CDR3 region has the DNA TGTGCCACCTGGGACGGGGCGACGTATTATAAGAAACTCTTT.